The T cell receptor (beta chain) under discussion was sequenced for a study of blood T cell repertoires in COVID-19. The overall study: Samples of COVID-19 (acute and convalescent) were obtained from the United States, Italy and Spain. T cells, B-cell-depleted T cells, or PBMCs provided the cDNA or gDNA that served as material.

Trimming took 5 bases from V and 0 from J, leaving 17 bases between them. CDR1 is MDHEN and CDR2 is SYDVKM in the germline V gene. The CDR3 runs to 16 residues. Authors' analysis steps: Amplification from reference gene primers served as the basis for estimated nucleated cell counts. Generated by immunoSEQ multiplex PCR, the TCRdb table keeps only in-frame clones and is missing some. The DNA gave D and trimming, while V, J and clone size come from that table. This sample has some 40,000 clones; approximately 80% occur once, and the top ten carry more than 8.5%. Sample: peripheral blood. This chain links TRBV28 with TRBJ2-7; no reliable D call. This sequence was found in a man aged 55 to 70 in a cohort sampled during active COVID-19. The CDR3 here is CASSVPEVAPSYEQYF. The DNA for the CDR3 is TGTGCCAGCAGTGTGCCAGAAGTAGCCCCCTCCTACGAGCAGTACTTC. Full variable domain (missing parts from reference TRBV28 and TRBJ2-7): DVKVTQSSRYLVKRTGEKVFLECVQDMDHENMFWYRQDPGLGLRLIYFSYDVKMKEKGDIPEGYSVSREKKERFSLILESASTNQTSMYLCASSVPEVAPSYEQYFGPGTRLTVT.